This T cell receptor beta chain was sequenced for a study of blood T cell repertoires in COVID-19. The wider study: Researchers got acute and convalescent COVID-19 samples from the United States, Italy and Spain. Sample material is recorded as cDNA or gDNA derived from T cells, B-cell-depleted T cells, or PBMCs.

As handled by the study authors: Reference gene primers were amplified, and this amplification served to estimate nucleated cell counts. TCRdb keeps only in-frame clones here, not all; method: immunoSEQ multiplex PCR. V and J calls and clone size follow that table, whereas D and trimming were derived from the DNA. This table holds about 120,000 clones, about four fifths found once. Input material: peripheral blood. This sequence originates from a man aged 40-50 years with active or convalescent COVID-19.

The CDR3 region has the DNA TGTGCCACCAGTGATGCGGGACAGTCCTACGAGCAGTACTTC. Amino acids: CATSDAGQSYEQYF. The chain employs TRBV24-1 and TRBJ2-7; a weak D match, TRBD1 (7 bases). The CDR3 sequence is 14 residues long. Germline CDR1 is KGHDR and CDR2 is SFDVKD. V shed 3 bases and J shed 1 base, with 9 bases lying between them.